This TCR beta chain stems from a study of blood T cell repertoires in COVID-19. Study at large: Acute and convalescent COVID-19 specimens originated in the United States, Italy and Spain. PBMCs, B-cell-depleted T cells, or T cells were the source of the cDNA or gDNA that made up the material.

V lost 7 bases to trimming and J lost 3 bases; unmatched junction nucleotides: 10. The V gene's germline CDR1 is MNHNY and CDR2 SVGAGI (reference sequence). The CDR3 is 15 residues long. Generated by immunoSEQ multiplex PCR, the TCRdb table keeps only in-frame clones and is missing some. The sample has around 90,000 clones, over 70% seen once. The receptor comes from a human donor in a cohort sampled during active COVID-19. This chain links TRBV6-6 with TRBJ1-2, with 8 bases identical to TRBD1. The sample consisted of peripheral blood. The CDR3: CASTEGQAAYYGYTF. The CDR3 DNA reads TGTGCCAGCACCGAGGGACAGGCGGCTTACTATGGCTACACCTTC.